The 28 T cell receptor beta chains reported below all come from one sample, sequenced in a study of shared clonotypes between healthy human individuals. TCRdb keeps only in-frame clones here, not all; method: immunoSEQ multiplex PCR. The sample consists of approximately 530,000 clones, 90% to 96% of them appearing once. Source material: naive CD4+ T cells sorted from blood. The subset: CD45RA+ positively selected. These TCRs come from a woman aged 30 to 39 in good health.

The rearrangement uses TRBV7-8 and TRBJ2-7; TRBD2 matches 15 bases. CDR1 is SGHVS, CDR2 FQNEAQ, per germline. V dropped 5 bases and J dropped 5; count of bases not matched to a gene: 10. CDR3 length equals 17 residues. The CDR3 bases are TGTGCCAGCAGCACGATAAGGACTAGCGGGAGGGCGCACGAGCAGTACTTC. This codes for CASSTIRTSGRAHEQYF.

V and J are TRBV10-2 and TRBJ2-7; possibly TRBD1 for D (6 bases). CDR1 and CDR2 (germline): WSHSY, SAAADI. The V end was cut by 2 bases, the J end by 1 base, with 9 bases between. The CDR3 is 14 amino acids. The CDR3 here is CASSEGGRSYEQYF. DNA of the CDR3: TGCGCCAGCAGTGAGGGGGGCAGATCCTACGAGCAGTACTTC.

The V call is TRBV29-1, the J call TRBJ2-1; 11 bases fit TRBD1. V dropped 4 bases and J dropped 1; count of bases not matched to a gene: 9. Germline V gene sequence: CDR1 SQVTM, CDR2 ANQGSEA. This CDR3 has 17 amino acids. The chain's CDR3 is CSVVRTGGSRSYNEQFF. For the CDR3, the DNA is TGCAGCGTTGTTCGGACAGGGGGCTCTAGGTCCTACAATGAGCAGTTCTTC.

This chain joins TRBV25-1 and TRBJ1-4, with D tentatively TRBD1 (6 bases). The CDR3 spans 16 residues. CDR1 MGHDK and CDR2 SYGVNS come from the germline V gene. Deletions cut 1 base from V and 8 bases from J, with 17 bases between. The CDR3: CASSEWGGGPGEKLFF. The CDR3, as DNA: TGTGCCAGCAGTGAATGGGGAGGGGGGCCTGGGGAAAAACTGTTTTTT.

The rearrangement uses TRBV15 and TRBJ1-4; 7 nucleotides match TRBD1. V shed 5 bases and J 8 bases; nucleotides not matched to a gene: 8. Germline CDR1 is LNHNV and CDR2 is YYDKDF (reference sequence). The CDR3 runs 14 residues. The CDR3 bases are TGTGCCACCAGCCTAGACAGGGTCGCGGAAAAACTGTTTTTT. Protein product: CATSLDRVAEKLFF.

This clone is a singleton in its sample. This rearrangement joins TRBV10-3 to TRBJ1-1, with 7 bases aligning to TRBD1. V trimming: 4 bases; J trimming: 3 bases; junction bases outside the gene matches: 5. The CDR3 contains 14 residues. Germline CDR1 and CDR2: ENHRY and SYGVKD. Here the CDR3 reads CAISAAGGHTEAFF. The CDR3 DNA follows: TGTGCCATCAGTGCCGCAGGGGGGCACACTGAAGCTTTCTTT.

This chain uses TRBV5-6 with TRBJ2-6, with 7 bases aligning to TRBD1. Germline loops: CDR1 SGHDT, CDR2 YYEEEE. Trimming cost V 6 bases and J 6 bases; bases outside gene matches: 12. CDR3 length: 16 residues. CDR3 amino acids: CASNRQGINQANVLTF. For the CDR3, the DNA is TGTGCCAGCAACCGACAGGGCATAAACCAGGCCAACGTCCTGACTTTC.

The chain links TRBV18 to TRBJ2-7; 13 positions agree with TRBD2. Looked up from germline, CDR1 is KGHSH and CDR2 is LQKENI. The CDR3 covers 16 residues. The V segment lost 3 bases and the J segment 2 bases; nucleotides outside the gene matches: 4. The CDR3 nucleotides are TGTGCCAGCTCACCTGGGACTAGCGGGACCACCTACGAGCAGTACTTC. This sequence encodes CASSPGTSGTTYEQYF.

The chain combines TRBV5-8 with TRBJ2-7; D is undetermined. In germline, CDR1 is SGHTS, CDR2 YDEGEE. This CDR3 is 13 amino acids long. V lost 3 bases to trimming and J lost 0 bases, with 7 bases between them. Written as DNA, the CDR3 is TGTGCCAGCAGCTCTTATTACTCCTACGAGCAGTACTTC. As protein: CASSSYYSYEQYF.

V usage is TRBV6-1 and J usage is TRBJ2-7; 7 bases fit TRBD2. The V gene end was trimmed by 8 bases and the J gene end by 2 bases; junction bases not matched to a gene: 9. Germline V gene data show CDR1 as MNHNS and CDR2 as SASEGT. The CDR3 is made up of 14 amino acids. Here the CDR3 reads CASGMREPTYEQYF. The CDR3 nucleotides are TGTGCCAGCGGGATGCGGGAGCCAACCTACGAGCAGTACTTC.

The chain links TRBV13 to TRBJ2-5, with 9 bases matching TRBD1. Near its end, the DNA agrees better with TRBJ2-7, so the J call may be wrong. Looked up from germline, CDR1 is PRHDT and CDR2 is FYEKMQ (reference sequence). This CDR3 has 16 residues. CDR3 in DNA: TGTGCCAGCAGCTTAGAATGGGGACAGGGAACCTACGAGCAGTACTTC. Residues: CASSLEWGQGTYEQYF.

Notes on this clone: Other DNA variants within this sample encode the same CDR3. The gene calls are TRBV5-1 and TRBJ2-5; no clear D. The CDR3 consists of 13 residues. V dropped 0 bases and J dropped 3 bases, with 6 bases sitting between them. Germline V gene sequence: CDR1 SGHRS, CDR2 YFSETQ. The CDR3 region has the DNA TGCGCCAGCAGCTTGGGTCTCAAAGAGACCCAGTACTTC. Protein sequence: CASSLGLKETQYF.

Comment on this clone: Other nucleotide sequences in the sample specify the same CDR3. The V and J genes are TRBV4-1 and TRBJ2-7, with 12 bases aligning to TRBD1. The V gene's germline CDR1 is MGHRA and CDR2 YSYEKL. J lost 3 bases, V lost 4 bases, and 4 bases had no gene match. This CDR3 contains 15 residues. CDR3 sequence: CASSPGQGALYEQYF. DNA of the CDR3: TGCGCCAGCAGCCCGGGACAGGGGGCGCTCTACGAGCAGTACTTC.

This chain joins TRBV6-5 and TRBJ2-5; tentative D call: TRBD1 (6 bases). V shed 6 bases and J shed 1 base, with 15 bases lying between them. The CDR3 is made up of 15 amino acids. Germline CDR1 reads MNHEY; CDR2 reads SVGAGI. This CDR3 is CASRLDRMIQETQYF. The CDR3 nucleotides read TGTGCCAGCAGGCTCGACAGGATGATCCAAGAGACCCAGTACTTC.

V gene TRBV5-5 combines with J gene TRBJ2-1; 8 bases fit TRBD1. Germline V gene lookup returns CDR1 SGHKS and CDR2 YYEKEE (reference sequence). V shed 3 bases and J 6 bases; nucleotides not matched to a gene: 11. This CDR3 region has 16 residues. CDR3 in amino acids: CASSSWTGTAGNEQFF. CDR3 in DNA: TGTGCCAGCAGCTCCTGGACAGGGACAGCAGGCAATGAGCAGTTCTTC.

The rearrangement uses TRBV30 and TRBJ2-2; 9 bases are shared with TRBD1. CDR1 is GTSNPN, CDR2 SVGIG, per germline (reference sequence). The CDR3 has 16 residues. The trim removed 3 bases at V and 2 bases at J, leaving 7 bases unmatched. CDR3 sequence reads: CAWRALTGGNTGELFF. The CDR3 DNA sequence: TGTGCCTGGAGGGCCCTAACAGGGGGCAACACCGGGGAGCTGTTTTTT.

Written as DNA, the CDR3 is TGTGCCAGCAGCTTAGGAGGTAGCGGGAGGGACTCCTACGAGCAGTACTTC. Its protein is CASSLGGSGRDSYEQYF. This sequence joins TRBV11-3 and TRBJ2-5; 11 bases are a match to TRBD2. The DNA matches TRBJ2-7 better at its end, which makes the J call doubtful. The CDR3 runs to 17 residues. CDR1 SGHNT and CDR2 YENEEA come from the germline V gene.

The chain uses TRBV19 and TRBJ1-5; no clear D gene. The CDR3 extends over 16 amino acids. V was pared by 3 bases and J by 0 bases, with 12 bases between. Germline V CDR1 and CDR2: LNHDA, SQIVND (reference sequence). The CDR3 bases are TGTGCCAGTAGTATCACAGCGGTTTATAGCAATCAGCCCCAGCATTTT. Its protein is CASSITAVYSNQPQHF.

V usage is TRBV6-5 and J usage is TRBJ1-3; 7 nucleotides line up with TRBD1. With 6 bases clipped from V and 7 bases from J, the junction kept 6 bases outside the gene matches. The CDR3 loop spans 13 amino acids. CDR1 is MNHEY and CDR2 is SVGAGI in the germline V gene. This chain's CDR3 is CASRGQIGNTIYF. As DNA, the CDR3 is TGTGCCAGCAGGGGACAGATCGGGAACACCATATATTTT.

The chain joins TRBV28 to TRBJ1-4; D gene uncertain. This CDR3 contains 14 residues. Per the germline V gene, CDR1 is MDHEN and CDR2 is SYDVKM. The V gene lost 2 bases and the J gene lost 6 bases, with 10 bases spanning the gap. CDR3 amino acids: CASSLGPRHEKLFF. CDR3 sequence (DNA): TGTGCCAGCAGTTTAGGACCCAGGCATGAAAAACTGTTTTTT.

This chain uses TRBV28 with TRBJ1-5, with D possibly TRBD1 on 6 matching bases. Germline-derived CDR1 and CDR2 are MDHEN and SYDVKM. The CDR3 runs 15 residues. Between the trimmed V and J ends, which lost 7 bases and 2 bases, there was a span of 15 bases. CDR3 bases: TGTGCCAGCACGTCCGGGGGGGCACGCAATCAGCCCCAGCATTTT. Its protein product is CASTSGGARNQPQHF.

CDR3 DNA: TGCGCCAGCAGCTTGGAGGGACTAGCGGATGAGCAGTTCTTC. Translating it yields CASSLEGLADEQFF. The chain uses TRBV5-1 and TRBJ2-1, with TRBD2 identical over 11 bases. The CDR3 runs 14 residues. V trimming: 0 bases; J trimming: 8 bases; junction bases outside the gene matches: 1. Germline CDR1 SGHRS, CDR2 YFSETQ.

The rearrangement joins TRBV19 to TRBJ2-5, with D maybe TRBD2 (5 bases). V lost 6 bases and J 4 bases, leaving 18 bases between the germline ends. Germline V gives CDR1 LNHDA, CDR2 SQIVND (reference sequence). The CDR3 sequence is 15 residues long. CDR3 sequence: CASSRARPSGETQYF. In DNA form, the CDR3 reads TGTGCCAGTAGCCGGGCCCGGCCCAGCGGAGAGACCCAGTACTTC.

J is TRBJ2-7 and V is TRBV28, with TRBD2 identical over 10 bases. The CDR3 consists of 17 residues. Germline CDR1 and CDR2: MDHEN and SYDVKM. V was clipped by 3 bases and J by 0 bases; unmatched bases: 8. The CDR3 coding sequence is TGTGCCAGCAGTTTTGTCCTAGCGGGAGCGGGCTCCTACGAGCAGTACTTC. This translates into CASSFVLAGAGSYEQYF.

The chain links TRBV27 to TRBJ1-5, with 8 bases fitting TRBD1. CDR3 length: 20 amino acids. J was trimmed by 0 bases and V by 11 bases; bases with no gene match: 24. Germline CDR1 and CDR2: MNHEY and SMNVEV (reference sequence). CDR3 sequence (DNA): TGTGCCGATTTTACAGGGAGAACGTACAGGGGGGACTATAGCAATCAGCCCCAGCATTTT. This encodes CADFTGRTYRGDYSNQPQHF.

The chain combines TRBV7-9 with TRBJ2-3; no clear D gene. Trimming removed 4 bases at V and 6 bases at J, with 14 bases between. Germline lookup yields CDR1 SEHNR and CDR2 FQNEAQ (reference sequence). This CDR3 is built from 14 residues. CDR3 in DNA: TGTGCCAGCAGCTCCGGCCTGGACCCTGATACGCAGTATTTT. It translates to CASSSGLDPDTQYF.

The genes are TRBV6-6 and TRBJ2-7; D is possibly TRBD1 (6 bases). CDR3 length equals 13 residues. V gave up 8 bases and J gave up 5 bases, with 16 bases separating them. CDR1 is MNHNY, CDR2 SVGAGI, per germline (reference sequence). The CDR3 is CASRSGARNEQYF. In DNA form, the CDR3 reads TGTGCCAGCCGATCAGGGGCTCGGAACGAGCAGTACTTC.

This clone came up once. The rearrangement links TRBV2 to TRBJ2-7, with 8 bases identical to TRBD1. The V gene's germline CDR1 is SNHLY and CDR2 FYNNEI. CDR3 size: 14 residues. The V gene end was trimmed by 6 bases and the J gene end by 4 bases; junction bases not matched to a gene: 8. The CDR3 DNA sequence: TGTGCCAGCAGCGACCAGGGGGCAAATTACGAGCAGTACTTC. This codes for CASSDQGANYEQYF.